What follows are 10 T cell receptor beta chains derived from one specimen sequenced in a study of CD8 T cells in Susac syndrome. The authors reverse transcribed about 0.5 to 1 ug RNA with random hexamers. In TCRdb, the immunoSEQ multiplex PCR reads were re-called with MiXCR into one record per CDR3 protein. The table has 110,000 to 150,000 distinct CDR3 sequences, approximately 94% seen once. What was sequenced was CD4+ T cells from PBMCs. The receptors were gathered from a human donor with Susac syndrome.

The chain couples TRBV5-6 to TRBJ2-1, with TRBD2 matching over 15 bases. J lost 9 bases, V lost 4 bases, and 8 bases had no gene match. The CDR3 extends over 16 amino acids. Germline CDR1 SGHDT, CDR2 YYEEEE. The CDR3 is CASSPAGGLAGGEQFF. The CDR3 region has the DNA TGTGCCAGCAGCCCTGCGGGGGGACTAGCGGGAGGTGAGCAGTTCTTC.

The chain recombines TRBV25-1 with TRBJ2-7; 9 positions agree with TRBD1. Per germline, CDR1 MGHDK and CDR2 SYGVNS. CDR3 size: 15 residues. J gave up 1 base and V 4 bases, and 5 bases lay outside the gene matches. The CDR3 loop is CASSGSGQGSYEQYF. In DNA form, the CDR3 reads TGTGCCAGCAGTGGATCGGGACAGGGATCCTACGAGCAGTACTTC.

V usage is TRBV19 and J usage is TRBJ1-1; unclear D gene. Trimming removed 7 bases at V and 0 bases at J, with 24 bases between. Looked up from germline, CDR1 is LNHDA and CDR2 is SQIVND (reference sequence). CDR3 length: 18 residues. Here the CDR3 reads CASIPRSRRKVMNTEAFF. The CDR3 DNA is TGTGCCAGTATACCTCGATCGAGGCGGAAAGTCATGAACACTGAAGCTTTCTTT.

J is TRBJ2-3 and V is TRBV9, with 10 bases aligning to TRBD1. Germline CDR1 is SGDLS and CDR2 is YYNGEE. The CDR3 has 13 amino acids. Trimming removed 5 bases from V and 12 bases from J; junction bases left unmatched: 9. CDR3 coding DNA: TGTGCCAGCAGTGGATATGGACAGGGGGATCAGTATTTT. Protein: CASSGYGQGDQYF.

This clonotype is a singleton in its sample. V gene TRBV15 combines with J gene TRBJ1-1, with a weak D call TRBD1 (6 bases). The ends were cut back, 5 bases at V and 0 bases at J, with 13 bases in the middle. Germline values: CDR1 LNHNV, CDR2 YYDKDF (reference sequence). This CDR3 has 15 amino acids. The CDR3 coding sequence is TGTGCCACCAGCGGACCGGGACAACTGAACACTGAAGCTTTCTTT. This encodes CATSGPGQLNTEAFF.

The V gene is TRBV29-1, the J gene TRBJ1-5, with D maybe TRBD1 (6 bases). The V end was cut by 4 bases, the J end by 5 bases, with 12 bases between. CDR1 is SQVTM and CDR2 is ANQGSEA in the germline V gene. The CDR3 spans 13 residues. CDR3 loop: CSVAPNRDQPQHF. The CDR3 DNA reads as TGCAGCGTTGCGCCAAACAGGGATCAGCCCCAGCATTTT.

The chain uses TRBV24-1 and TRBJ2-5; tentatively, D is TRBD1 (6 bases). The CDR3 has 16 amino acids. CDR1 is KGHDR and CDR2 is SFDVKD in the germline V gene. Trimming left V 3 bases short and J 5 bases short, with 18 bases between. The CDR3 region is CATSDPRQGGGETQYF. In DNA form, the CDR3 reads TGTGCCACCAGTGATCCTCGGCAGGGTGGGGGCGAGACCCAGTACTTC.

The chain recombines TRBV9 with TRBJ1-2; 9 bases match TRBD1. The CDR3 sequence is 13 residues long. V lost 3 bases, J lost 6 bases, and 3 bases stayed unmatched. Germline V gene sequence: CDR1 SGDLS, CDR2 YYNGEE. CDR3 loop: CASSAWTGDGYTF. DNA for the CDR3: TGTGCCAGCAGCGCTTGGACAGGGGATGGCTACACCTTC. The variable domain in full, with the rest retrieved from reference TRBV9 and TRBJ1-2, is DSGVTQTPKHLITATGQRVTLRCSPRSGDLSVYWYQQSLDQGLQFLIQYYNGEERAKGNILERFSAQQFPDLHSELNLSSLELGDSALYFCASSAWTGDGYTFGSGTRLTVV.

The J gene is TRBJ2-3, the V gene TRBV29-1; D remains ambiguous. The germline CDR1 and CDR2 sequences are SQVTM and ANQGSEA. V shed 4 bases and J shed 6 bases, with 14 bases lying between them. The CDR3 sequence is 13 residues long. CDR3 nucleotide sequence: TGCAGCGTTGTTCCCGCCGGTGTGGATACGCAGTATTTT. Translating it yields CSVVPAGVDTQYF.

The chain employs TRBV19 and TRBJ2-2; D gene uncertain. V was cut by 1 base and J by 6 bases, with 9 bases left in between. Germline CDR1 and CDR2: LNHDA and SQIVND (reference sequence). The CDR3 sequence is 14 residues long. CDR3 protein: CASSIVSGPGELFF. The CDR3, as DNA: TGTGCCAGTAGTATAGTATCGGGCCCCGGGGAGCTGTTTTTT.